This TCR beta chain is drawn from a study of blood T cell repertoires in COVID-19. Background on the study: The origin of the acute and convalescent COVID-19 samples was the United States, Italy and Spain. The cDNA or gDNA used as material had been derived from T cells, B-cell-depleted T cells, or PBMCs.

Original methodology: Scientists estimated how many nucleated cells there were by amplifying reference gene primers. Clones were read by immunoSEQ multiplex PCR, and TCRdb kept only the in-frame ones, dropping some. V, J and clone size are those of that table, while D and trimming were read from the DNA. The table records 55,000 to 75,000 clones, about 86% of them present only once. Between the trimmed V and J ends, which lost 4 bases and 5 bases, there was a span of 15 bases. The length of the CDR3 is 15 residues. Germline-derived CDR1 and CDR2 are SGHRS and YFSETQ. The chain links TRBV5-1 to TRBJ2-2, with a possible D match to TRBD2 (6 bases). This sequence was found in a man aged 80 or over with COVID-19, enrolled during active disease. The sequenced material came from peripheral blood. CDR3 DNA sequence: TGCGCCAGCAGCCCACAACAGGCGGGAACCGGGGAGCTGTTTTTT. This gives the protein CASSPQQAGTGELFF. Looking up the rest from reference TRBV5-1 and TRBJ2-2 gives the full variable domain: KAGVTQTPRYLIKTRGQQVTLSCSPISGHRSVSWYQQTPGQGLQFLFEYFSETQRNKGNFPGRFSGRQFSNSRSEMNVSTLELGDSALYLCASSPQQAGTGELFFGEGSRLTVL.